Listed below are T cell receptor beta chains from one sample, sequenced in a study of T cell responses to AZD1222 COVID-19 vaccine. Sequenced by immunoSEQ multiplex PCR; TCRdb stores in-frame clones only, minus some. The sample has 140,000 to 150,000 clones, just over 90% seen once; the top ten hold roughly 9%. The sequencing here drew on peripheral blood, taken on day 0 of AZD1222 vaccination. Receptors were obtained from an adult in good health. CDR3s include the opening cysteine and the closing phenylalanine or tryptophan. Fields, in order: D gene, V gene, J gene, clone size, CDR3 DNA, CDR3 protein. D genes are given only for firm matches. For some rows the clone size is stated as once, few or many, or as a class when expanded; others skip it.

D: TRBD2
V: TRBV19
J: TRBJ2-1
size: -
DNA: TGTGCCAGTAGTATCTACGCCGCGGGGGTCCGTGAGCAGTTCTTC
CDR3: CASSIYAAGVREQFF

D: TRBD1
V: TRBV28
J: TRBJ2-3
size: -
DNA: TGTGCCAGCAGCACCTGGGACAGTATCCCCTCCACAGATACGCAGTATTTT
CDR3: CASSTWDSIPSTDTQYF

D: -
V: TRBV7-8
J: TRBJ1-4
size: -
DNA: TGTGCCAGCGGACCGGATACAGGGAATAATGAAAAACTGTTTTTT
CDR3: CASGPDTGNNEKLFF

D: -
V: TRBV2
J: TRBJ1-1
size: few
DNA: TGTGCCAGCAGTCCAGGGCCTGAAGCTTTCTTT
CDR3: CASSPGPEAFF

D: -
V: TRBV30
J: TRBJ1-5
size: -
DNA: TGTGCCTGGAGTGTCGGATTGGGGTGGGAGCCCCAGCATTTT
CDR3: CAWSVGLGWEPQHF

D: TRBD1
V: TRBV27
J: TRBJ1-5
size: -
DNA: TGTGCCAGCAGTTTTGGGACAGGGGGCGAGGGTCAGCCCCAGCATTTT
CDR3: CASSFGTGGEGQPQHF

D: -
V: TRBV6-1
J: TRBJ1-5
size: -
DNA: TGTGCCAGCAGTGGTGGGACCCCCCTAGGTCGCAATCAGCCCCAGCATTTT
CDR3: CASSGGTPLGRNQPQHF

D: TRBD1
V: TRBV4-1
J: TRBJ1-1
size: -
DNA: TGCGCCAGCAGCCAACCACAGGGGAGGAACACTGAAGCTTTCTTT
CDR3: CASSQPQGRNTEAFF

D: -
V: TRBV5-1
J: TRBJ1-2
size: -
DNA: TGCGCCAGCAGCTTGGGACAGGCCAACTATGGCTACACCTTC
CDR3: CASSLGQANYGYTF

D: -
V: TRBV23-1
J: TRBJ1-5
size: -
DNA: TGCGCCAGCAGTCAGGAGCGGGGAAGCCTTCAGCCCCAGCATTTT
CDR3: CASSQERGSLQPQHF

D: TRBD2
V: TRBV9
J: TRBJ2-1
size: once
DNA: TGTGCCAGCAGTCCCGGGCTAGCGGGGGGGAATGAGCAGTTCTTC
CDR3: CASSPGLAGGNEQFF

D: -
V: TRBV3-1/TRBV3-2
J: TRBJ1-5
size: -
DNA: TGTGCCAGCAGCCAAGGGGGGCACGGGCAGCCCCAGCATTTT
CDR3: CASSQGGHGQPQHF

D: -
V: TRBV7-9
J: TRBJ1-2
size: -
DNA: TGTGCCAGCAGCTCGGAGCCTCCCGGCGGCTATGGCTACACCTTC
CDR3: CASSSEPPGGYGYTF

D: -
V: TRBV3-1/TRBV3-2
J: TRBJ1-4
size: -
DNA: TGTGCCAGCAGCCATTCACGGGTTAGACCCTCCTCTAATGAAAAACTGTTTTTT
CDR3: CASSHSRVRPSSNEKLFF

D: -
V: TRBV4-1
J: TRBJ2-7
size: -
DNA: TGCGCCAGCAGCCTAGGGCGGGTTAACGAGCAGTACTTC
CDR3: CASSLGRVNEQYF

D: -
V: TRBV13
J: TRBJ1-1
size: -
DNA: TGTGCCAGCGCCATCAGGGATGACACTGAAGCTTTCTTT
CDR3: CASAIRDDTEAFF

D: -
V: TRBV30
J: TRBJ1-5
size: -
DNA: TGTGCCTGGAAAGGATCGGGCGGGCACAATCAGCCCCAGCATTTT
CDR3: CAWKGSGGHNQPQHF

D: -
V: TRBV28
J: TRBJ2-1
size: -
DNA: TGTGCCAGCAGTCCCTTACAGAGCTCCTACAATGAGCAGTTCTTC
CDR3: CASSPLQSSYNEQFF

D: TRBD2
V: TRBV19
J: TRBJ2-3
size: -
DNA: TGTGCCAGTAGTTGGAGCGGGGGGGCAGATACGCAGTATTTT
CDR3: CASSWSGGADTQYF

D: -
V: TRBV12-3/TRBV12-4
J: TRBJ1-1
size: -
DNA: TGTGCCAGCAGTAAGACCATAGGGGCAGCTTTCTTT
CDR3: CASSKTIGAAFF

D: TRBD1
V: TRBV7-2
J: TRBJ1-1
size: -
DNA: TGTGCCAGCATCTCCCCGGACAGGGGGCAGGGGTTCTTT
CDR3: CASISPDRGQGFF

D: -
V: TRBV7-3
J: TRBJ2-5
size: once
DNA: TGTGCCAGCAGCTTAATTGGGCGGGGAGTACAAGAGACCCAGTACTTC
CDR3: CASSLIGRGVQETQYF

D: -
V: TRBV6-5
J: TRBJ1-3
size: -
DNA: TGTGCCAGCAGTTATTCGCGGGACTCTGGAAACACCATATATTTT
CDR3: CASSYSRDSGNTIYF

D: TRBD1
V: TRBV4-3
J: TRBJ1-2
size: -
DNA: TGCGCCAGCAGCCAAGGAAGGACAGGGTATGGCTACACCTTC
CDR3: CASSQGRTGYGYTF

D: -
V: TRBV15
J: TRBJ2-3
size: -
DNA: TGTGCCACCAGCAGAGAGGGGCCAGAGGCGTGGTGGGGGGGCATGGATACGCAGTATTTT
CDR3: CATSREGPEAWWGGMDTQYF

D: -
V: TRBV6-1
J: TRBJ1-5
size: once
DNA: TGTGCCAGCAGTGAAGGAAGGAGGGGGGCATCATTCCATCAGCCCCAGCATTTT
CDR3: CASSEGRRGASFHQPQHF

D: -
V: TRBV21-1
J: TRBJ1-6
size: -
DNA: TGTGCCAGCAGCAAGTCTGGGGGGTCCCTCCACTTT
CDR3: CASSKSGGSLHF

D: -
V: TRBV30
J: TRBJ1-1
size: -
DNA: TGTGCCTTGTCCTTGGGGGCTCCTGAAGCTTTCTTT
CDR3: CALSLGAPEAFF

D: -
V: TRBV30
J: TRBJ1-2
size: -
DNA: TGTGCCTGGAGTGTTTCGGGGGAGGGCTACACCTTC
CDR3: CAWSVSGEGYTF

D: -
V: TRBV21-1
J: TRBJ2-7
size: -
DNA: TGTGCCAGCACCGGGAGACGTCTAGCGGGGGGCCGAGGCGGCTCCTACGAGCAGTACTTC
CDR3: CASTGRRLAGGRGGSYEQYF

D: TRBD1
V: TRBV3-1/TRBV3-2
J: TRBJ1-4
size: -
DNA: TGTGCCAGCAGCCAAGTCCTAGCGACAGGGGGAGGAAAACTGTTTTTT
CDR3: CASSQVLATGGGKLFF

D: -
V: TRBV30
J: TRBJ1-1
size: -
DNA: TGTGCCTGGAGTGAGGCTGGACGGAAATACACTGAAGCTTTCTTT
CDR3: CAWSEAGRKYTEAFF

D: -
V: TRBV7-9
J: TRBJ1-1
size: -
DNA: TGTGCCAGCAGCATACAAATGAACACTGAAGCTTTCTTT
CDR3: CASSIQMNTEAFF

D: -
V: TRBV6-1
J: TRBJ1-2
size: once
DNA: TGTGCCAGCAGTGAAGCGACGTCAGGGACCTATGGCTACACCTTC
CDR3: CASSEATSGTYGYTF

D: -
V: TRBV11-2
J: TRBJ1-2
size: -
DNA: TGTGCCAGCAGCTTAAACCGTTTGGCGGATGGTGGCTACACCTTC
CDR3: CASSLNRLADGGYTF

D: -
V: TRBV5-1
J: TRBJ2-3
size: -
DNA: TGCGCCAGCTCGTCAGTCCTAGAGACAGATACGCAGTATTTT
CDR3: CASSSVLETDTQYF

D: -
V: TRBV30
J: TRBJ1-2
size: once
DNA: TGTGCCTGGGGTAGGGAGGGCTACACCTTC
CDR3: CAWGREGYTF

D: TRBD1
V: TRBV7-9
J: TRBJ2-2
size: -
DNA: TGTGCCAGCAGCCCACCCCCCCGGACAGGTCACACCGGGGAGCTGTTTTTT
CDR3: CASSPPPRTGHTGELFF

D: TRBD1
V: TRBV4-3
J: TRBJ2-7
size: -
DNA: TGCGCCAGCAGCCTGGACAGGGGGGGATCCTACGAGCAGTACTTC
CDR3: CASSLDRGGSYEQYF

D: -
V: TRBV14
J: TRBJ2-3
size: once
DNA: TGTGCCAGCAGCCAAGATTGGAGGCGAAGCACAGATACGCAGTATTTT
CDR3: CASSQDWRRSTDTQYF

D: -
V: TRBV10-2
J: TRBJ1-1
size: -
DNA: TGCGCCAGCAGTTTAGGGGTAAGCACTGAAGCTTTCTTT
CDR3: CASSLGVSTEAFF

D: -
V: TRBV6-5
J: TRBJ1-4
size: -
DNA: TGTGCCAGCAGTTTACAGGGTCCTAATGAAAAACTGTTTTTT
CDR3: CASSLQGPNEKLFF

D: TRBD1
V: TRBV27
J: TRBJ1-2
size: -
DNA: TGTGCCAGCAGTTTACGGGCAGGGGGCGGTCAAAGCTATGGCTACACCTTC
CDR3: CASSLRAGGGQSYGYTF